This TCR beta chain was captured in a study of OX40 agonist ivuxolimab in advanced cancers. In the study overall: Ivuxolimab, which targeted the costimulatory receptor OX40 (CD134), was an agonistic, fully human IgG2 monoclonal antibody. Intravenous ivuxolimab was administered to patients every 2 weeks at six dose levels: 0.01, 0.1, 0.3, 1.5, 3 and 10 mg/kg. Of the roughly 52 patients in dose escalation, about 20 had hepatocellular carcinoma, approximately 15 had melanoma, 9 had renal cell carcinoma and 9 had head and neck cancer. In the dose-escalation cohort, more than 75% of patients were male, and the mean age was about 55 years, with a range of about 23 to 85. Prior anti-PD-1, anti-PD-L1 or anti-CTLA-4 therapy was permitted, and checkpoint inhibitors had been received by roughly 42% of dose-escalation patients. Partial responses occurred in three dose-escalation patients, of whom one had hepatocellular carcinoma and two had cutaneous melanoma. The point of sequencing TCRbeta in the periphery was to test whether ivuxolimab changed TCR sequence diversity and drove clonal T-cell expansion. The monotherapy dose-escalation portion (N ≈ 52 patients) of the phase I ivuxolimab trial is reported in the paper. Overall study outcomes, separate from this receptor: Partial responders in the 0.1-3.0 mg/kg groups had among the lowest normalized peripheral clonal expansion, especially among CD8+ T cells. Low levels of normalized T-cell clonal expansion were also shown by some nonresponding patients. After ivuxolimab, expanded clones were on average more numerous among CD8+ T cells than among CD4+ T cells. Clonal expansion of both CD4+ and CD8+ blood T cells was observed from baseline to week 6 at doses 0.1 to 3.0 mg/kg. The antigen specificity of the clonally expanded peripheral T cells was not determined.

Remarks on this clone: The antigen it binds to is not known. No base-level quality is on record; no much larger clone is a single base apart.

The trial excluded patients who had a history of autoimmune disease or who were on systemic immunosuppression. In every dose cohort, peripheral blood was drawn for TCR sequencing at baseline, cycle 4 day 1, and cycle 7 day 1. The samples were taken from a phase I, first-in-human, multicenter, open-label dose-escalation trial of ivuxolimab. Adults with locally advanced or metastatic head and neck squamous cell, hepatocellular, melanoma or renal cell carcinoma were enrolled in the trial. CD4+ and CD8+ T cells were sorted separately from peripheral blood before TCR sequencing. To sequence the TCRbeta CDR3 region, genomic DNA was isolated from the sorted cells. The immunoSEQ Assay was used for sequencing of TCRbeta CDR3 regions. TCRdb's version of the immuneACCESS table is confined to in-frame rearrangements and falls short of the full clone set. An unresolved V gene accounts for under half of the shortfall where checked; the remainder is of unknown origin. This sample has approximately 64,000 clones in its table, and around four fifths of those were observed once. Jointly, the top ten make up around 3.6% of the sample.

CDR1 and CDR2 are drawn from the germline V gene: SGHRS, YFSETQ. From V the trimming removes 6 bases and from J it removes 5 bases, while the gene matches leave 8 bases of the junction unaccounted for. Measured from the cysteine to the phenylalanine, the CDR3 is 14 residues long. Of the read, only the CDR3 DNA is kept; its 42 bases are in frame from base 1. The origin of this receptor is an adult with an advanced solid tumor such as melanoma, head and neck, liver or kidney cancer. Rearrangement joined TRBV5-1 to TRBJ2-5, with TRBD2 identical over 9 junction bases. This material consisted of CD4+ or CD8+ T cells sorted from blood, taken in a trial of the OX40 agonist ivuxolimab. The nucleotide sequence reads as follows: TGCGCCAGCAAGGAAATAGCGGGAGTCGAGACCCAGTACTTC. Protein translation: CASKEIAGVETQYF.